The entry that follows covers one T cell receptor (beta chain) sequence. This CDR3 region has 16 residues. Trimming at V came to 4 bases and at J to 0 bases, leaving 5 bases not matched to a gene. Germline V gene sequence: CDR1 MDHEN, CDR2 SYDVKM. The data were obtained in a study of shared T cell receptors in the human thymus. Some clones are missing from TCRdb's copy, which holds only in-frame ones; the method was immunoSEQ multiplex PCR. The sample includes some 660,000 clones, around 87% of them seen just once. The same data also contributed to another study, on human thymus T cells. That paper adds: Donation was from healthy Finnish infants who were having corrective surgery that addressed congenital heart defects. The source of the thymus tissue was resections taken during corrective heart surgery. In thymic and blood repertoires alike, V and J usage looked biased. Highly overlapping thymic repertoires in unrelated individuals were reported by related research.

The TCR was taken from a boy in the first two years of life with a congenital heart defect. Sequencing was carried out using thymocytes. This rearrangement joins TRBV28 to TRBJ2-7; TRBD2 agrees at 11 bases. CDR3 DNA sequence: TGTGCCAGCAGTTCCCGACTAGCGGGAAACTCCTACGAGCAGTACTTC. It encodes CASSSRLAGNSYEQYF.